Included here is one TCR beta chain sequence, with context. The target antigen is unknown. Method: immunoSEQ multiplex PCR; TCRdb's copy keeps in-frame clones and lacks some. The sample shows under 30,000 clones, 75% to 90% of them seen only once. This sample was included in a study of OX40 agonist ivuxolimab in advanced cancers. In the study overall: Patients got intravenous ivuxolimab at 0.01 to 10 mg/kg every 2 weeks.

This CDR3 spans 16 amino acids. Trimming shortened V by 8 bases and J by 1 base, and 18 bases separated the two germline ends. Germline V gene data show CDR1 as MNHEY and CDR2 as SMNVEV (reference sequence). Baseline was the first blood sampling point, followed by cycle 4 day 1 and cycle 7 day 1. Study-level findings and limits: Doses of 0.1 to 3.0 mg/kg were accompanied by clonal expansion of CD4+ and CD8+ blood T cells by week 6.

The sequence was obtained from an adult with an advanced solid tumor such as melanoma, head and neck, liver or kidney cancer. V gene TRBV27 combines with J gene TRBJ2-1, with D perhaps TRBD2 (5 bases). The sequencing used CD4+ or CD8+ T cells sorted from blood, collected in a trial of the OX40 agonist ivuxolimab. This CDR3 is CASAADGIPSYNEQFF. CDR3 coding DNA: TGTGCCAGCGCGGCCGACGGGATCCCTTCCTACAATGAGCAGTTCTTC.